The rows below give T cell receptor beta chains drawn from one sample of a study of control samples from healthy donors and cancer patients. Sequenced by immunoSEQ multiplex PCR; TCRdb stores in-frame clones only, minus some. This table has 40,000 to 65,000 clones, approximately 86% appearing once. The sequenced sample consisted of PBMCs. The origin of the receptors is a man aged 55 to 70 with head and neck cancer. CDR3s include the opening cysteine and the closing phenylalanine or tryptophan. The order of the fields is D gene, clone size, CDR3 length, J gene, V gene, CDR3 DNA, CDR3 protein. The D gene is left open where the match is weak. Rows may omit the clone size; those that give it use once, few, many or a size class.

d_gene: NA
abundance: NA
len: 17
j_gene: TRBJ2-3
v_gene: TRBV4-3
CDR3nt: TGCGCCAGCAGCCAAGAATTCCGCGGGGTAAGCACAGATACGCAGTATTTT
CDR3aa: CASSQEFRGVSTDTQYF

d_gene: TRBD2
abundance: NA
len: 15
j_gene: TRBJ2-3
v_gene: TRBV15
CDR3nt: TGTGCCACCAGCAGAGTAAGCGGGGGCCCAGATACGCAGTATTTT
CDR3aa: CATSRVSGGPDTQYF

d_gene: TRBD1
abundance: NA
len: 14
j_gene: TRBJ1-1
v_gene: TRBV14
CDR3nt: TGTGCCAGCAGCCGCGGACAGGGGGACACTGAAGCTTTCTTT
CDR3aa: CASSRGQGDTEAFF

d_gene: TRBD2
abundance: NA
len: 18
j_gene: TRBJ2-1
v_gene: TRBV10-2
CDR3nt: TGCGCCACGGGTGGGCGGGGGGCTTCCCTGAGCTCCTACAATGAGCAGTTCTTC
CDR3aa: CATGGRGASLSSYNEQFF

d_gene: NA
abundance: NA
len: 14
j_gene: TRBJ2-7
v_gene: TRBV5-1
CDR3nt: TGCGCCAGCAGCACGGACACTTCGACCTACGAGCAGTACTTC
CDR3aa: CASSTDTSTYEQYF

d_gene: TRBD1
abundance: NA
len: 13
j_gene: TRBJ2-1
v_gene: TRBV27
CDR3nt: TGTGCCAGCAGTTCACACAGGGGTGGTGAGCAGTTCTTC
CDR3aa: CASSSHRGGEQFF

d_gene: TRBD1
abundance: NA
len: 14
j_gene: TRBJ1-6
v_gene: TRBV6-5
CDR3nt: TGTGCCAGCAGGAGACAGGGTTGGGATTCACCCCTCCACTTT
CDR3aa: CASRRQGWDSPLHF

d_gene: NA
abundance: NA
len: 14
j_gene: TRBJ1-2
v_gene: TRBV5-1
CDR3nt: TGCGCCAGCAGCTTGGTCACAGCTAACTATGGCTACACCTTC
CDR3aa: CASSLVTANYGYTF

d_gene: TRBD1
abundance: NA
len: 17
j_gene: TRBJ1-2
v_gene: TRBV6-4
CDR3nt: TGTGCCAGCAGTGACAAAGGACAGGGGGCGTCTAACTATGGCTACACCTTC
CDR3aa: CASSDKGQGASNYGYTF

d_gene: TRBD1
abundance: NA
len: 16
j_gene: TRBJ1-1
v_gene: TRBV6-4
CDR3nt: TGTGCCAGCAGGCAGACAGGGGGCTACTCGGGCACTGAAGCTTTCTTT
CDR3aa: CASRQTGGYSGTEAFF

d_gene: NA
abundance: NA
len: 12
j_gene: TRBJ1-5
v_gene: TRBV5-4
CDR3nt: TGTGCCAGCAGCTTGGAAAATCAGCCCCAGCATTTT
CDR3aa: CASSLENQPQHF

d_gene: NA
abundance: NA
len: 15
j_gene: TRBJ1-2
v_gene: TRBV6-5
CDR3nt: TGTGCCAGCAGTTACTCCACAGGCTCGGGCTATGGCTACACCTTC
CDR3aa: CASSYSTGSGYGYTF

d_gene: TRBD1
abundance: NA
len: 16
j_gene: TRBJ2-3
v_gene: TRBV9
CDR3nt: TGTGCCAGCAGCGTAGGGGGACAGGGGGCCTTAGATACGCAGTATTTT
CDR3aa: CASSVGGQGALDTQYF

d_gene: TRBD1
abundance: few
len: 18
j_gene: TRBJ1-3
v_gene: TRBV5-4
CDR3nt: TGTGCCAGCAAAAAGCCCATTGACAGGGAGGTTAAGGGAAACACCATATATTTT
CDR3aa: CASKKPIDREVKGNTIYF

d_gene: NA
abundance: NA
len: 15
j_gene: TRBJ1-4
v_gene: TRBV18
CDR3nt: TGTGCCAGCTCACCCGAACAAGGCGCCTTTCAAAAACTGTTTTTT
CDR3aa: CASSPEQGAFQKLFF

d_gene: TRBD2
abundance: NA
len: 16
j_gene: TRBJ2-1
v_gene: TRBV7-2
CDR3nt: TGTGCCAGCAGCTTAGGGAGGACTAGCGGGAGGGGTGAGCAGTTCTTC
CDR3aa: CASSLGRTSGRGEQFF

d_gene: NA
abundance: NA
len: 16
j_gene: TRBJ2-5
v_gene: TRBV10-2
CDR3nt: TGCGCCAGCAGTGACGTTCAGGGTAGGAGTACGGAGACCCAGTACTTC
CDR3aa: CASSDVQGRSTETQYF

d_gene: TRBD2
abundance: NA
len: 11
j_gene: TRBJ2-3
v_gene: TRBV29-1
CDR3nt: TGCAGCGCTGGGAGGGGAGATACGCAGTATTTT
CDR3aa: CSAGRGDTQYF

d_gene: NA
abundance: NA
len: 13
j_gene: TRBJ1-2
v_gene: TRBV27
CDR3nt: TGTGCCAGCAGTTTAGGAACAGGCTATGGCTACACCTTC
CDR3aa: CASSLGTGYGYTF

d_gene: TRBD1
abundance: NA
len: 15
j_gene: TRBJ1-6
v_gene: TRBV7-8
CDR3nt: TGTGCCAGCAGCGCGGGACAGGGGATCAATTCACCCCTCCACTTT
CDR3aa: CASSAGQGINSPLHF

d_gene: NA
abundance: NA
len: 12
j_gene: TRBJ2-3
v_gene: TRBV29-1
CDR3nt: TGCAGCGTTCAAGGAAGCACAGATACGCAGTATTTT
CDR3aa: CSVQGSTDTQYF

d_gene: TRBD1
abundance: NA
len: 14
j_gene: TRBJ1-1
v_gene: TRBV4-3
CDR3nt: TGCGCCAGCAGCCACCAACGGGACAGGGCTGAAGCTTTCTTT
CDR3aa: CASSHQRDRAEAFF

d_gene: TRBD1
abundance: NA
len: 14
j_gene: TRBJ2-5
v_gene: TRBV6-5
CDR3nt: TGTGCCAGCAGCATGGACAGGGGGTGGGAGACCCAGTACTTC
CDR3aa: CASSMDRGWETQYF

d_gene: NA
abundance: NA
len: 19
j_gene: TRBJ2-2
v_gene: TRBV5-1
CDR3nt: TGCGCCAGCAGCTCCTGGGTGAGGGCTCGGCCCCTAAACACCGGGGAGCTGTTTTTT
CDR3aa: CASSSWVRARPLNTGELFF

d_gene: TRBD2
abundance: NA
len: 13
j_gene: TRBJ2-3
v_gene: TRBV5-1
CDR3nt: TGCGCCAGCAGCCGGACTAGCTCGGATACGCAGTATTTT
CDR3aa: CASSRTSSDTQYF

d_gene: TRBD2
abundance: NA
len: 18
j_gene: TRBJ2-3
v_gene: TRBV29-1
CDR3nt: TGCAGCGTAACTCGCGCCGGGACTAGCGGGACTTTCACAGATACGCAGTATTTT
CDR3aa: CSVTRAGTSGTFTDTQYF

d_gene: NA
abundance: NA
len: 18
j_gene: TRBJ1-6
v_gene: TRBV7-8
CDR3nt: TGTGCCAGCAGCTTAGCGGCACTGGCTGGGCCGGATAATTCACCCCTCCACTTT
CDR3aa: CASSLAALAGPDNSPLHF

d_gene: TRBD2
abundance: NA
len: 17
j_gene: TRBJ2-5
v_gene: TRBV4-3
CDR3nt: TGCGCCAGCAGCCACGGACTAGCGGGAGAAGTCCAAGAGACCCAGTACTTC
CDR3aa: CASSHGLAGEVQETQYF

d_gene: TRBD1
abundance: NA
len: 14
j_gene: TRBJ2-3
v_gene: TRBV18
CDR3nt: TGTGCCAGCTTTACAGGGGAAAGCACAGATACGCAGTATTTT
CDR3aa: CASFTGESTDTQYF

d_gene: NA
abundance: NA
len: 12
j_gene: TRBJ2-1
v_gene: TRBV5-1
CDR3nt: TGCGCCAGCAGCTTGGGACGTGGTGAGCAGTTCTTC
CDR3aa: CASSLGRGEQFF

d_gene: NA
abundance: NA
len: 13
j_gene: TRBJ2-1
v_gene: TRBV12-3/TRBV12-4
CDR3nt: TGTGCCAGCACCCCTCCGGGCCACAATGAGCAGTTCTTC
CDR3aa: CASTPPGHNEQFF

d_gene: TRBD1
abundance: few
len: 12
j_gene: TRBJ2-7
v_gene: TRBV10-3
CDR3nt: TGTGCCATCCGGGACAGGGCCTCAGAGCAGTACTTC
CDR3aa: CAIRDRASEQYF

d_gene: NA
abundance: NA
len: 12
j_gene: TRBJ2-7
v_gene: TRBV9
CDR3nt: TGTGCCAGCAGCGGCGACAGCTACGAGCAGTACTTC
CDR3aa: CASSGDSYEQYF

d_gene: NA
abundance: NA
len: 17
j_gene: TRBJ1-4
v_gene: TRBV4-2
CDR3nt: TGTGCCAGCAGCCTAGACAGGAATATTGCAACTAATGAAAAACTGTTTTTT
CDR3aa: CASSLDRNIATNEKLFF

d_gene: TRBD1
abundance: NA
len: 17
j_gene: TRBJ1-4
v_gene: TRBV13
CDR3nt: TGTGCCAGCAGTCGGGGACAGGGTCTCCTGGGTAATGAAAAACTGTTTTTT
CDR3aa: CASSRGQGLLGNEKLFF

d_gene: NA
abundance: NA
len: 12
j_gene: TRBJ1-1
v_gene: TRBV25-1
CDR3nt: TGTGCCAGCAGGCGGGGGAACACTGAAGCTTTCTTT
CDR3aa: CASRRGNTEAFF

d_gene: TRBD1
abundance: NA
len: 14
j_gene: TRBJ1-1
v_gene: TRBV5-1
CDR3nt: TGCGCCAGCAGAGCGACAGGGCCGAACACTGAAGCTTTCTTT
CDR3aa: CASRATGPNTEAFF

d_gene: TRBD1
abundance: NA
len: 14
j_gene: TRBJ2-7
v_gene: TRBV10-3
CDR3nt: TGTGCCATCAGTGCGGGACAGGGGGCCTACGAGCAGTACTTC
CDR3aa: CAISAGQGAYEQYF

d_gene: TRBD1
abundance: NA
len: 18
j_gene: TRBJ2-3
v_gene: TRBV6-2/TRBV6-3
CDR3nt: TGTGCCAGCAGTCCAGGGGGACCGGGGACAGGGGGCGCAGATACGCAGTATTTT
CDR3aa: CASSPGGPGTGGADTQYF

d_gene: NA
abundance: NA
len: 14
j_gene: TRBJ1-6
v_gene: TRBV5-1
CDR3nt: TGCGCCAGCAGCGAGGGAAATTTGGCTTCACCCCTCCACTTT
CDR3aa: CASSEGNLASPLHF